The 7 T cell receptor beta chains listed next were all sequenced from one sample in a study of T-cell memory formation after mild COVID-19. TCRdb fed the 5' RACE reads into MiXCR, producing one record per CDR3 protein. The table records around 140,000 distinct CDR3 sequences, roughly 6.2% of them present only once. The sequenced sample consisted of PBMCs or a T cell subset sorted from them (not recorded which). The receptors were gathered from an adult woman who had mild COVID-19 (a few samples of this study predate the infection). Cell type and time point are not known.

In this sample, this clonotype turned up a few times. The rearrangement uses TRBV6-5 and TRBJ1-2; 8 bases line up with TRBD1. The V and J ends lost 6 bases and 4 bases, in that order; junction bases with no gene match: 4. This CDR3 region has 13 residues. Per the germline V gene, CDR1 is MNHEY and CDR2 is SVGAGI. This chain's CDR3 is CASSRTGGYGYTF. The CDR3 coding sequence is TGTGCCAGCAGCCGCACAGGGGGCTATGGCTACACCTTC.

The V gene is TRBV9, the J gene TRBJ2-7; 10 nucleotides align to TRBD1. Germline V CDR1 and CDR2: SGDLS, YYNGEE. The V gene end was trimmed by 0 bases and the J gene end by 3 bases; junction bases not matched to a gene: 3. The CDR3 is 15 residues long. CDR3 in amino acids: CASSVGGQGDYEQYF. The CDR3 bases are TGTGCCAGCAGCGTAGGAGGACAGGGGGACTACGAGCAGTACTTC.

This clonotype was seen many times. DNA for the CDR3: TGTGCCAGCGGACAGGGCTATGGCTACACCTTC. As protein: CASGQGYGYTF. V and J are TRBV6-2 or TRBV6-3 and TRBJ1-2; 8 nucleotides match TRBD1. From germline, CDR1 is MNHEY and CDR2 SVGEGT. V was clipped by 8 bases and J by 4 bases; unmatched bases: 0. The CDR3 extends over 11 amino acids.

The chain joins TRBV7-9 to TRBJ2-1; TRBD2 matches 7 bases. Germline assignment: CDR1 SEHNR and CDR2 FQNEAQ (reference sequence). This CDR3 is built from 15 residues. The trim removed 6 bases at V and 2 bases at J, leaving 7 bases unmatched. The DNA for the CDR3 is TGTGCCAGCAGTCTCAGCGGGGAACCCTACAATGAGCAGTTCTTC. It codes for CASSLSGEPYNEQFF.

In its sample, this clonotype was seen a few times. The chain is built from TRBV9 and TRBJ2-3; D uncertain. The CDR3 totals 13 residues. CDR1 is SGDLS and CDR2 is YYNGEE in the germline V gene. Trimming took off 7 bases at V and 2 bases at J, with 11 bases between the two ends. This chain's CDR3 is CASSSVPTDTQYF. The DNA of the CDR3 is TGTGCCAGCTCCTCCGTCCCCACAGATACGCAGTATTTT.

This clonotype was counted between two and nine times. The rearrangement links TRBV9 to TRBJ2-1; TRBD1 aligns across 8 bases. The V segment lost 5 bases and the J segment 8 bases; nucleotides outside the gene matches: 12. The CDR3 has 15 residues. CDR1 and CDR2 (germline): SGDLS, YYNGEE. The CDR3 coding sequence is TGTGCCAGCAGTGCGACCCAGGGGGCATGGTATGAGCAGTTCTTC. Its translation: CASSATQGAWYEQFF.

This clonotype was observed at least ten times. V usage is TRBV20-1 and J usage is TRBJ1-2; no definite D call. V lost 6 bases and J 4 bases, leaving 9 bases between the germline ends. This CDR3 has 11 amino acids. CDR1 and CDR2 (germline): DFQATT, SNEGSKA (reference sequence). CDR3 region: CSAQKSYGYTF. CDR3 coding DNA: TGCAGTGCCCAGAAATCCTATGGCTACACCTTC.